The 19 T cell receptor beta chains listed next were all sequenced from one sample in a study of blood T cell repertoires in COVID-19. The method was immunoSEQ multiplex PCR; TCRdb's version includes in-frame clones alone and lacks a portion of them. Of some 45,000 clones detected, about 75% appear once; the ten largest clones hold 8.5% to 9%. The source material was peripheral blood. These receptors were obtained from a man between 65 and 85 years old with active or convalescent COVID-19.

This clone was seen only once. The J gene is TRBJ1-1, the V gene TRBV27, with D uncertain. The CDR3 covers 13 residues. CDR1 and CDR2 from the germline V gene are MNHEY and SMNVEV (reference sequence). Trimming took 4 bases from V and 3 from J, leaving 9 bases between them. CDR3 loop: CASSYVPDTEAFF. CDR3 DNA: TGTGCCAGCAGTTACGTTCCGGACACTGAAGCTTTCTTT.

V is TRBV10-3 and J is TRBJ2-2; 13 nucleotides agree with TRBD2. There are 17 residues in the CDR3. The trim removed 10 bases at V and 6 bases at J, leaving 14 bases unmatched. Germline CDR1 and CDR2: ENHRY and SYGVKD. CDR3 in DNA: TGTGCCACCAGGACTAGCGGGGGCTCGAGTAATCCCGGGGAGCTGTTTTTT. Translation: CATRTSGGSSNPGELFF.

The chain has TRBV28 and TRBJ1-1, with 8 bases lining up with TRBD1. V shed 6 bases and J 10 bases; nucleotides not matched to a gene: 7. The CDR3 is made up of 12 amino acids. Germline V gene lookup returns CDR1 MDHEN and CDR2 SYDVKM. The CDR3 region has the DNA TGTGCCAGCAGGTCGGACAGGGTGGGAGCTTTCTTT. It encodes CASRSDRVGAFF. The full variable domain, completed using reference TRBV28 and TRBJ1-1, is DVKVTQSSRYLVKRTGEKVFLECVQDMDHENMFWYRQDPGLGLRLIYFSYDVKMKEKGDIPEGYSVSREKKERFSLILESASTNQTSMYLCASRSDRVGAFFGQGTRLTVV.

V usage is TRBV19 and J usage is TRBJ2-5; 9 bases align to TRBD1. The CDR3 covers 13 residues. J lost 6 bases, V lost 8 bases, and 7 bases had no gene match. Germline V CDR1 and CDR2: LNHDA, SQIVND (reference sequence). The CDR3 DNA is TGTGCCAGTGCCAGGGACAGGGAAAAGACCCAGTACTTC. The encoded protein is CASARDREKTQYF.

About this clone: The junction differs from germline at one of its ends, possibly a read error. The V and J genes are TRBV5-1 and TRBJ2-2; 9 nucleotides match TRBD1. CDR3 length: 15 residues. CDR1 and CDR2 (germline): SGHRS, YFSETQ. DNA for the CDR3: TGCACCAGCAGCCGGACAGGGGCGGGAACCGGGGAGCTGTTTTTT. As protein: CTSSRTGAGTGELFF.

The V gene is TRBV6-2 or TRBV6-3, the J gene TRBJ2-1; 7 bases fit TRBD2. This CDR3 is built from 16 residues. The V gene's germline CDR1 is MNHEY and CDR2 SVGEGT. After removal of 2 bases from V and 0 bases from J, the junction contained 4 bases not matched to a gene. The CDR3 loop reads CASSYARGTSYNEQFF. The CDR3 bases are TGTGCCAGCAGTTACGCGCGGGGGACCTCCTACAATGAGCAGTTCTTC.

CDR3 region: CASSFRTGGEETQYF. The CDR3 DNA reads TGTGCCAGCAGCTTCAGGACAGGGGGCGAAGAGACCCAGTACTTC. This chain uses TRBV7-6 with TRBJ2-5; 11 bases align to TRBD1. Trimming removed 3 bases from V and 3 bases from J; junction bases left unmatched: 3. The CDR3 has 15 residues. CDR1 SGHVS and CDR2 FNYEAQ come from the germline V gene.

This clone was counted once. The chain links TRBV2 to TRBJ2-7, with TRBD2 matching 7 bases. Looked up from germline, CDR1 is SNHLY and CDR2 is FYNNEI. V gave up 8 bases and J gave up 2 bases; unmatched junction bases: 6. CDR3 length equals 13 residues. CDR3 region: CASGGVRAYEQYF. CDR3 bases: TGTGCCAGCGGGGGGGTTAGAGCCTACGAGCAGTACTTC.

J is TRBJ2-2 and V is TRBV10-3; 7 bases map to TRBD2. Losses at the gene ends were 7 bases for V and 3 bases for J; bases not matched to a gene: 8. The CDR3 has 15 amino acids. Germline CDR1 reads ENHRY; CDR2 reads SYGVKD. CDR3 in amino acids: CAITPGREYTGELFF. CDR3 nucleotides: TGTGCCATCACCCCTGGGAGGGAATACACCGGGGAGCTGTTTTTT.

The chain carries TRBV7-3 and TRBJ1-2; TRBD1 agrees at 10 bases. The CDR3 covers 16 residues. CDR1 is SGHTA and CDR2 is FQGTGA in the germline V gene. V lost 1 base and J lost 8; bases outside the gene matches: 10. The CDR3 DNA is TGTGCCAGCAGCTTAAGTGCGCCCGGACAGGGGGGAGGCTACACCTTC. This translates into CASSLSAPGQGGGYTF.

This chain joins TRBV30 and TRBJ2-7, with TRBD1 matching over 9 bases. This CDR3 spans 14 amino acids. The V gene's germline CDR1 is GTSNPN and CDR2 SVGIG (reference sequence). The trim removed 3 bases at V and 6 bases at J, leaving 9 bases unmatched. CDR3 nucleotide sequence: TGTGCCTGGAGCACCGGGACAGGGTCGGCCGAGCAGTACTTC. Its translation: CAWSTGTGSAEQYF.

This chain uses TRBV24-1 with TRBJ2-1, with D tentatively TRBD2 (6 bases). The V end was cut by 5 bases, the J end by 6 bases, with 13 bases between. Germline V lookup: CDR1 KGHDR, CDR2 SFDVKD. The CDR3 is 14 amino acids. The CDR3 DNA is TGTGCCACCAGTGCGGACTATGCTGTCAATGAGCAGTTCTTC. Its translation: CATSADYAVNEQFF.

V usage is TRBV29-1 and J usage is TRBJ1-1, with 7 nucleotides matching TRBD1. This CDR3 has 13 amino acids. CDR1 and CDR2 (germline): SQVTM, ANQGSEA. Trimming took 6 bases from V and 8 from J; bases not matched to a gene: 12. CDR3 in DNA: TGCAGCGTCAAAGACAGGGACACATCCGAAGCTTTCTTT. Amino acid sequence: CSVKDRDTSEAFF.

V and J are TRBV4-2 and TRBJ1-6; TRBD1 aligns across 10 bases. CDR1 is LGHNA, CDR2 YNFKEQ, per germline. The V segment lost 3 bases and the J segment 7 bases; nucleotides outside the gene matches: 6. This CDR3 is built from 16 residues. The CDR3 coding sequence is TGTGCCAGCAGCCAGACAGGGGGCACTGCGAATTCACCCCTCCACTTT. As protein: CASSQTGGTANSPLHF.

The chain recombines TRBV19 with TRBJ1-1; TRBD1 aligns across 10 bases. Germline V lookup: CDR1 LNHDA, CDR2 SQIVND (reference sequence). With V trimmed by 11 bases and J by 1 base, 13 bases remained unmatched. This CDR3 has 16 amino acids. Here the CDR3 DNA reads TGTGCCGGGATAACTCAGACAGGGGGCAGGAACACTGAAGCTTTCTTT. This translates into CAGITQTGGRNTEAFF.

This clone was seen only once. The J gene is TRBJ1-1, the V gene TRBV3-1 (or the pseudogene TRBV3-2), with a tentative D call TRBD1 (5 bases). Germline assignment: CDR1 LGHDT and CDR2 YNNKEL (reference sequence). This CDR3 is 14 amino acids long. V dropped 8 bases and J dropped 4 bases, with 17 bases sitting between them. CDR3 loop: CASRESGLSTEAFF. CDR3 nucleotide sequence: TGTGCCAGCCGGGAGTCAGGGCTTAGCACTGAAGCTTTCTTT.

The CDR3 DNA sequence: TGTGCCAGCAGCTTATCCAGCGGGGGCCTTACGCAGTATTTT. Its protein product is CASSLSSGGLTQYF. The chain couples TRBV11-3 to TRBJ2-3; 8 bases are shared with TRBD2. The V gene end was trimmed by 2 bases and the J gene end by 8 bases; junction bases not matched to a gene: 6. Germline-derived CDR1 and CDR2 are SGHNT and YENEEA. The CDR3 covers 14 residues.

The chain uses TRBV5-4 and TRBJ2-3, with 9 nucleotides matching TRBD2. CDR1 and CDR2 (germline): SGHNT, YYREEE (reference sequence). V shed 4 bases, J shed 6 bases, and the junction held 0 bases outside the gene matches. This CDR3 comprises 12 residues. The CDR3 spells CASSGLADTQYF. DNA of the CDR3: TGTGCCAGCAGCGGACTAGCGGATACGCAGTATTTT.

The genes are TRBV7-3 and TRBJ2-7; 7 bases are a match to TRBD2. Germline lookup yields CDR1 SGHTA and CDR2 FQGTGA. The ends lost 4 bases at V and 2 bases at J; junction bases unmatched: 8. This CDR3 has 15 amino acids. CDR3 nucleotides: TGTGCCAGCAGCTACTCGGGGGGACCACCCTACGAGCAGTACTTC. The encoded protein is CASSYSGGPPYEQYF.